This TCR beta chain was captured in a study of blood T cell repertoires in COVID-19. Overall study context: Sources were T cells, B-cell-depleted T cells, or PBMCs; the material itself was cDNA or gDNA.

Generated by immunoSEQ multiplex PCR, the TCRdb table keeps only in-frame clones and is missing some. There are roughly 200,000 clones in the sample; 70% to 80% occur only once, and around 5.4% lies in the top ten. The CDR3 runs to 13 residues. The ends lost 3 bases at V and 5 bases at J; junction bases unmatched: 2. The chain employs TRBV12-3 or TRBV12-4 and TRBJ1-1; TRBD1 agrees at 8 bases. Sequenced: peripheral blood. The source of this sequence is a woman aged 40 to 50 with COVID-19, enrolled during active disease. The chain's CDR3 is CASSFRGRTEAFF. The CDR3 nucleotides are TGTGCCAGCAGTTTCAGGGGGCGGACTGAAGCTTTCTTT.